Described below is a single T cell receptor beta chain sequence and its context. Its antigen is unidentified. This table comes from immunoSEQ multiplex PCR, and its TCRdb copy is limited to in-frame clones, with some not included. This sample has millions of clones, with 95% found just once. This sample stems from a study of shared clonotypes between healthy human individuals. Overall study findings and caveats: The researchers took only blood, and tissue repertoires probably look different.

The CDR3 totals 13 residues. Looked up from germline, CDR1 is ENHRY and CDR2 is SYGVKD. With V trimmed by 6 bases and J by 5 bases, 7 bases remained unmatched. The V call is TRBV10-3, the J call TRBJ2-7; 7 bases fit TRBD2. This TCR derives from a man between 18 and 35 years old in good health. Sequencing used naive CD4+ T cells sorted from blood. Indicated subset: CD45RA+ positively selected. CDR3 in amino acids: CAISQGGTDEQYF. CDR3 coding DNA: TGTGCCATCAGCCAGGGAGGGACCGACGAGCAGTACTTC.